This TCR beta chain was identified in a study of blood T cells in healthy people across ages. A sample-barcoded 5' primer and a J-beta primer mix were used in a second PCR of about 6 to 11 cycles. Researchers report that each sample yielded at least 2.5 million CDR3-containing paired-end reads. TCRdb ran MiXCR on the 5' RACE reads and lists one entry per CDR3 protein. Counted here are around 1.1 million distinct CDR3 sequences, more than 30% occurring once; the ten biggest clones make up roughly 13%. Worth noting for this clonotype: Its target is unknown.

Study-level points and caveats: Measured against age, TCR beta diversity per million T cells decreased in a roughly linear manner. Unsorted PBMCs ruled out conclusive naive versus antigen-experienced comparison.

Donors were systemically healthy Caucasian individuals from Russia aged roughly 6 to 95 years. Per germline, CDR1 SEHNR and CDR2 FQNEAQ (reference sequence). This CDR3 has 15 residues. V gave up 3 bases and J gave up 5 bases; unmatched junction bases: 4. The chain carries TRBV7-9 and TRBJ1-4; 9 nucleotides align to TRBD1. The sequenced sample was blood. This clonotype originated in a man younger than 35 in good health. The CDR3 protein is CASSFSTGGNEKLFF. The CDR3 DNA reads as TGTGCCAGCAGCTTTTCGACAGGGGGGAATGAAAAACTGTTTTTT.